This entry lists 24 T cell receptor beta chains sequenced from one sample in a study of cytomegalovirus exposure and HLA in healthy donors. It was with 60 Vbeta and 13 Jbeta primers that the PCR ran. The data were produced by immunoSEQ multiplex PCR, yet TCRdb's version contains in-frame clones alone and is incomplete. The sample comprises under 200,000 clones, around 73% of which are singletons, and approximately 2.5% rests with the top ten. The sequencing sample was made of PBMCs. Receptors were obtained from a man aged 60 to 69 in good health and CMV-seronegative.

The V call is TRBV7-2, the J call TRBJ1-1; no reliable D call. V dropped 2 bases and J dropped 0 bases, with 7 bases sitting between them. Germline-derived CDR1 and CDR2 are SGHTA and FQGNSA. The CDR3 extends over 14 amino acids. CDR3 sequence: CASSLTQLNTEAFF. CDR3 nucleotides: TGTGCCAGCAGCTTAACACAGCTGAACACTGAAGCTTTCTTT.

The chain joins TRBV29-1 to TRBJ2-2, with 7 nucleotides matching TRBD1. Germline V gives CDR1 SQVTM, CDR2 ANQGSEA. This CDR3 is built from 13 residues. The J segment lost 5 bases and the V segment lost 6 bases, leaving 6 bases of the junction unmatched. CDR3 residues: CSVNKQGTGELFF. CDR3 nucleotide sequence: TGCAGCGTCAACAAACAGGGGACCGGGGAGCTGTTTTTT.

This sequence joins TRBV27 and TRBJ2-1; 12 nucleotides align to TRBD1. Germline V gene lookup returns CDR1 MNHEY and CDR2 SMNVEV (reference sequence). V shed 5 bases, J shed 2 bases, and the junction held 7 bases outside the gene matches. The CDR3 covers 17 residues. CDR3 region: CASSARDRGPPYNEQFF. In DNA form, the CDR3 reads TGTGCCAGCAGTGCCCGGGACAGGGGGCCCCCCTACAATGAGCAGTTCTTC.

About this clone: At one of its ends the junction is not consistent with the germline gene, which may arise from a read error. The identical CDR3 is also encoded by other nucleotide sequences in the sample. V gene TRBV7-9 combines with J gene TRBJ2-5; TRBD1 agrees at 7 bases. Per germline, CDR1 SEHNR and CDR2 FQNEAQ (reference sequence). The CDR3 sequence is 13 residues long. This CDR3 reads CASSSTGWETQYF. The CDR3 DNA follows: TGTGCCAGTAGCTCGACAGGGTGGGAGACCCAGTACTTC.

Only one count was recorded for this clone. The CDR3 region has the DNA TGCGCCAGCAGCCCGGGACAGAAAGACGAAGCTTTCTTT. Translating it yields CASSPGQKDEAFF. The V gene is TRBV4-3, the J gene TRBJ1-1; 7 bases are shared with TRBD1. V lost 4 bases to trimming and J lost 8 bases; unmatched junction nucleotides: 7. Germline-derived CDR1 and CDR2 are LGHNA and YSLEER. The CDR3 has 13 amino acids.

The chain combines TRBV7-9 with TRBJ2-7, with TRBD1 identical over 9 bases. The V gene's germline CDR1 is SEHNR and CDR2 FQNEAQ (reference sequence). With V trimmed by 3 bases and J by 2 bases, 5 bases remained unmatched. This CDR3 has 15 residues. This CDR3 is CASSFTGTGTYEQYF. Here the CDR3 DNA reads TGTGCCAGCAGCTTTACCGGGACAGGGACCTACGAGCAGTACTTC.

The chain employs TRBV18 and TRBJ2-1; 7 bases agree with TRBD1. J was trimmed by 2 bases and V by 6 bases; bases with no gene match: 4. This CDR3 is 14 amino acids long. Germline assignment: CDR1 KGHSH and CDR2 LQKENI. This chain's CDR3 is CASSDRVAYNEQFF. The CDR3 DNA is TGTGCCAGCTCCGACAGGGTAGCCTACAATGAGCAGTTCTTC.

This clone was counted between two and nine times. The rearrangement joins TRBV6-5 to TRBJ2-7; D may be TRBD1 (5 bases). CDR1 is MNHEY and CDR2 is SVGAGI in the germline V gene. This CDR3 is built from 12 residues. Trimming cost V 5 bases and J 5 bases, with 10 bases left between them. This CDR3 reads CASSQGRHEQYF. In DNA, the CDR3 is TGTGCCAGCAGTCAGGGTCGGCACGAGCAGTACTTC.

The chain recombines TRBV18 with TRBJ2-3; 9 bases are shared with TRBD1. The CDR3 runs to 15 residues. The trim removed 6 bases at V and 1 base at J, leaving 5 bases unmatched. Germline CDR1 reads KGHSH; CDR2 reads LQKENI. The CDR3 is CASSWTGDRTDTQYF. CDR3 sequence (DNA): TGTGCCAGCTCCTGGACAGGGGATCGCACAGATACGCAGTATTTT. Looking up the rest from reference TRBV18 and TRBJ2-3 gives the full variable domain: NAGVMQNPRHLVRRRGQEARLRCSPMKGHSHVYWYRQLPEEGLKFMVYLQKENIIDESGMPKERFSAEFPKEGPSILRIQQVVRGDSAAYFCASSWTGDRTDTQYFGPGTRLTVL.

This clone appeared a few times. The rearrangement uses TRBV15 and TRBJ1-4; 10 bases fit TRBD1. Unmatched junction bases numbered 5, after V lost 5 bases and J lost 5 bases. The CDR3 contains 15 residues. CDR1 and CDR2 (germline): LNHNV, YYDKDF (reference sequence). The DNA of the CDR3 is TGTGCCACCAGCCAAGGGACAGGGGAAAATGAAAAACTGTTTTTT. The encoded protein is CATSQGTGENEKLFF.

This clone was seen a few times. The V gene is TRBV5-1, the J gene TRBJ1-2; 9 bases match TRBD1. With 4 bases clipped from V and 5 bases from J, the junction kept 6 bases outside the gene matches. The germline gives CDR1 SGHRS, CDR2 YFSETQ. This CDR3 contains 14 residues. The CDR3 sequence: CASSLNGQGYGYTF. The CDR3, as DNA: TGCGCCAGCAGCCTAAACGGACAGGGGTATGGCTACACCTTC.

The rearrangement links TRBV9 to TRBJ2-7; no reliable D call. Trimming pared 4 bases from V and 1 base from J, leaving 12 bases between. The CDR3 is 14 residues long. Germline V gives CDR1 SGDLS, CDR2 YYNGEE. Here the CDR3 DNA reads TGTGCCAGCAGCAAGCGATTTGAGTCCTACGAGCAGTACTTC. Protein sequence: CASSKRFESYEQYF. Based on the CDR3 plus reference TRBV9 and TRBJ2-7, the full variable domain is DSGVTQTPKHLITATGQRVTLRCSPRSGDLSVYWYQQSLDQGLQFLIQYYNGEERAKGNILERFSAQQFPDLHSELNLSSLELGDSALYFCASSKRFESYEQYFGPGTRLTVT.

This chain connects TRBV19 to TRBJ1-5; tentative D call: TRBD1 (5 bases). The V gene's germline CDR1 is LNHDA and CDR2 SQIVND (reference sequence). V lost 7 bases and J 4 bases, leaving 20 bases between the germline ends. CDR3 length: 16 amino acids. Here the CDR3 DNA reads TGTGCCAGTACCGCCACTGGGGCAGGGCGAAATCAGCCCCAGCATTTT. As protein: CASTATGAGRNQPQHF.

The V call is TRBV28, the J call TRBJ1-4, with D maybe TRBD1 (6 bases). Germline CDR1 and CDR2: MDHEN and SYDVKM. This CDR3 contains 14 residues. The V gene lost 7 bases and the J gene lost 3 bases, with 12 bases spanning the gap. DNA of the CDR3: TGTGCCAGCAAAGCGGGACAAGCTAATGAAAAACTGTTTTTT. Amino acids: CASKAGQANEKLFF.

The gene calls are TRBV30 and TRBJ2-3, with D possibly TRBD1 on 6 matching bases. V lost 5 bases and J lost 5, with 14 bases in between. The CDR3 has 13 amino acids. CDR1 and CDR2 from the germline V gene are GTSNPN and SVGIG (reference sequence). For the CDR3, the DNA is TGTGCCTGGCTAGAGGAAGGGGGAGATACGCAGTATTTT. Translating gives CAWLEEGGDTQYF.

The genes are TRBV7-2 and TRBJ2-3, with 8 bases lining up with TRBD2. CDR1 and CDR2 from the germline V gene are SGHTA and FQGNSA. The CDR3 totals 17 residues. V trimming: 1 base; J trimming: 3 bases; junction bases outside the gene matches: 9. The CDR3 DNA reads TGTGCCAGCAGCTTAGTATCTGCGGGAGGAGGGACAGATACGCAGTATTTT. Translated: CASSLVSAGGGTDTQYF.

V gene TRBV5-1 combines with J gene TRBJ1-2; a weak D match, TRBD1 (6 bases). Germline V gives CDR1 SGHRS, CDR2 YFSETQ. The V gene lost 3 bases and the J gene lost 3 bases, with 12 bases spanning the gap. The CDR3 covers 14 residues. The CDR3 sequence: CASSSSRGDYGYTF. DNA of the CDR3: TGCGCCAGCAGCTCCTCCAGGGGCGACTATGGCTACACCTTC.

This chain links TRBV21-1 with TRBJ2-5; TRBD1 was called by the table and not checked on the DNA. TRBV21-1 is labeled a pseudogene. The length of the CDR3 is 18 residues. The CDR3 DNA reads TGTGCCAGCAGCCCTAAGCGACAGGGGGCGAGCTACCAAGAGACCCAGTACTTC. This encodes CASSPKRQGASYQETQYF.

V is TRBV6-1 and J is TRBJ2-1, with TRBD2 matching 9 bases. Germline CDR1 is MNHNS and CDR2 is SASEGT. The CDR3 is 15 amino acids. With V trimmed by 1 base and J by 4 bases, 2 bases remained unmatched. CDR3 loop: CASSEEAGGYNEQFF. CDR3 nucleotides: TGTGCCAGCAGTGAAGAGGCGGGGGGGTACAATGAGCAGTTCTTC.

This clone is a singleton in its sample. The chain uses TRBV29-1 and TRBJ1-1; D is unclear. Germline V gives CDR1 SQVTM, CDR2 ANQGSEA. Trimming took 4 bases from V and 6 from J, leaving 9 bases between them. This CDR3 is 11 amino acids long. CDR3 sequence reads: CSVGAVAEAFF. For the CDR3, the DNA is TGCAGCGTTGGTGCAGTCGCTGAAGCTTTCTTT.

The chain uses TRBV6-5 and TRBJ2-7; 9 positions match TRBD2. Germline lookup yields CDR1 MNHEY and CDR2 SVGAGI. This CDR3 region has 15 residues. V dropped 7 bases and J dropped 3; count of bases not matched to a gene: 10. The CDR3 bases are TGTGCCAGCACGGGTAGCGGGGGCGGGGACTACGAGCAGTACTTC. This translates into CASTGSGGGDYEQYF.

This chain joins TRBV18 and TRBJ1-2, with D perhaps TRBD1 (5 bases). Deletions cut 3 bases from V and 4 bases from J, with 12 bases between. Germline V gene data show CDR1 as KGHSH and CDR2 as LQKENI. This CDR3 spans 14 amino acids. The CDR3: CASSPPGGVYGYTF. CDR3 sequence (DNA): TGTGCCAGCTCACCCCCCGGAGGGGTCTATGGCTACACCTTC.

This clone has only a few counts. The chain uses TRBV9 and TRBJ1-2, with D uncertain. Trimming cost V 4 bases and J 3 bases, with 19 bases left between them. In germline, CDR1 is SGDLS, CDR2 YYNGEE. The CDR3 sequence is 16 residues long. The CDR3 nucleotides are TGTGCCAGCAGCACTGACCGCGGGAGGGCTGACTATGGCTACACCTTC. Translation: CASSTDRGRADYGYTF. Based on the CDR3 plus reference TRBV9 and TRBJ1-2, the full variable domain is DSGVTQTPKHLITATGQRVTLRCSPRSGDLSVYWYQQSLDQGLQFLIQYYNGEERAKGNILERFSAQQFPDLHSELNLSSLELGDSALYFCASSTDRGRADYGYTFGSGTRLTVV.

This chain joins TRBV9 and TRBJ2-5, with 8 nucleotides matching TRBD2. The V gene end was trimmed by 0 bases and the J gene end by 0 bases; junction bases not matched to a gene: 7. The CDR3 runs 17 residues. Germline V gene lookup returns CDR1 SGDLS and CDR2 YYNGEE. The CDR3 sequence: CASSVGGSSGHQETQYF. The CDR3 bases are TGTGCCAGCAGCGTAGGGGGGTCTAGCGGGCACCAAGAGACCCAGTACTTC.